The clone carrying this T cell receptor (beta chain) was counted only a few times. Assay used: immunoSEQ multiplex PCR; TCRdb lists only in-frame clones, some missing. The table lists roughly 150,000 clones, roughly 88% of them singletons. The sample belongs to a study of blood T cell repertoires in COVID-19. Sample: peripheral blood. The sequence was collected from a woman aged 50 to 65 in a cohort sampled during active or convalescent COVID-19.

CDR3 loop: CASRKTGQGTTDTQYF. The DNA for the CDR3 is TGTGCCAGTAGGAAGACGGGACAGGGGACGACAGATACGCAGTATTTT. The rearrangement uses TRBV19 and TRBJ2-3, with 10 bases aligning to TRBD1. Germline V gene lookup returns CDR1 LNHDA and CDR2 SQIVND (reference sequence). CDR3 length: 16 amino acids. After removal of 6 bases from V and 3 bases from J, the junction contained 9 bases not matched to a gene.